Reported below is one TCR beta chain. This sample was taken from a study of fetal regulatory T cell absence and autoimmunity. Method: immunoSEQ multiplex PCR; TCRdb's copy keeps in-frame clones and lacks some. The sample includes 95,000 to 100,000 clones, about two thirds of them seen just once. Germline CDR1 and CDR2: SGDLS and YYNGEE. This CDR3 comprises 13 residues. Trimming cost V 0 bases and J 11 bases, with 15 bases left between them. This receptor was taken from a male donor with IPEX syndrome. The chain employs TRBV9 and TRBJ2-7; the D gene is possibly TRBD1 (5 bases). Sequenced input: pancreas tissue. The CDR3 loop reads CASSVVPGRREYF. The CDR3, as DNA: TGTGCCAGCAGCGTAGTTCCAGGGCGTCGAGAGTACTTC. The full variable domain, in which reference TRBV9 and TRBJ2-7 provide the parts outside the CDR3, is DSGVTQTPKHLITATGQRVTLRCSPRSGDLSVYWYQQSLDQGLQFLIQYYNGEERAKGNILERFSAQQFPDLHSELNLSSLELGDSALYFCASSVVPGRREYFGPGTRLTVT.